What follows are 10 T cell receptor beta chains derived from one specimen sequenced in a study of breast tumors, draining lymph nodes, adjacent tissues. The lymph nodes were axillary draining lymph nodes from breast cancer patients. TCRdb re-called the multiplex PCR reads through MiXCR, storing one row per CDR3 protein. This sample yields about 180,000 distinct CDR3 sequences, of which 30% to 35% are seen a single time; around 4.1% belongs to the top ten. Sequencing input: axillary lymph node tissue. These receptors originate from a female donor with breast cancer. Some clones in this sample may be carry-over from other donors' samples.

This clonotype was counted ten times or more. This chain uses TRBV2 with TRBJ2-7; D gene ambiguous. The CDR3 totals 11 residues. Per the germline V gene, CDR1 is SNHLY and CDR2 is FYNNEI. Trimming took 6 bases from V and 2 from J, leaving 5 bases between them. Here the CDR3 DNA reads TGTGCCAGCAGGTATACCTACGAGCAGTACTTC. Translating it yields CASRYTYEQYF.

This clonotype showed up many times. J is TRBJ1-2 and V is TRBV11-3; 7 bases fit TRBD1. V was pared by 5 bases and J by 4 bases, with 4 bases of the junction left unmatched. The length of the CDR3 is 13 residues. Germline loops: CDR1 SGHNT, CDR2 YENEEA. In nucleotides, the CDR3 is TGTGCCAGCAGCGCGGACAGGTCCTATGGCTACACCTTC. It yields the protein CASSADRSYGYTF.

This clonotype was seen repeatedly, ten times or more. The V call is TRBV6-5, the J call TRBJ1-6; maybe TRBD1 (5 bases). V was cut by 7 bases and J by 14 bases, with 18 bases left in between. The CDR3 length is 13 residues. From germline, CDR1 is MNHEY and CDR2 SVGAGI. The CDR3 region has the DNA TGTGCCAGCAACCTAGCACTCGGGGGTTCCCTCCACTTT. Its translation: CASNLALGGSLHF.

This clonotype was seen a single time. The rearrangement uses TRBV12-3 or TRBV12-4 and TRBJ1-6; D uncertain. V lost 3 bases and J lost 10, with 10 bases in between. CDR3 length equals 13 residues. The CDR3 DNA reads TGTGCCAGCAGTTTGGGGATGGGATCACCCCTCCACTTT. Protein product: CASSLGMGSPLHF.

There are many counts of this clonotype. A much larger clone lies a single base off, so this may be a read error. The chain combines TRBV24-1 with TRBJ1-6; no definite D call. This CDR3 is 12 amino acids long. The V gene's germline CDR1 is KGHDR and CDR2 SFDVKD. The CDR3 sequence is CAARSWNSPLHF. The CDR3 DNA follows: TGTGCCGCCAGGTCCTGGAATTCACCCCTCCACTTT.

This clonotype has only one observation. The CDR3 bases are TGCAGCTCCCTAGGGCTAAGGACTAGCGGGGGTGGTGAGCAGTTCTTC. Translated, it gives CSSLGLRTSGGGEQFF. This chain connects TRBV29-1 to TRBJ2-1; 13 nucleotides agree with TRBD2. The CDR3 loop spans 16 amino acids. J was trimmed by 9 bases and V by 8 bases; bases with no gene match: 16. The germline V gene has CDR1 SQVTM and CDR2 ANQGSEA.

This clonotype was recorded many times. The gene calls are TRBV27 and TRBJ1-6, with a possible D match to TRBD1 (6 bases). Germline V gene data show CDR1 as MNHEY and CDR2 as SMNVEV (reference sequence). The V and J ends lost 4 bases and 10 bases respectively, with 14 bases between them. The CDR3 spans 14 residues. The CDR3: CASSSVGAGSPLHF. The CDR3, as DNA: TGTGCCAGCAGTTCTGTGGGGGCAGGGTCACCCCTCCACTTT.

The CDR3 is CASRGQGASEQYF. DNA of the CDR3: TGCGCCAGCAGAGGCCAGGGGGCTTCTGAGCAGTACTTC. V usage is TRBV5-1 and J usage is TRBJ2-7; 8 bases agree with TRBD1. The CDR3 covers 13 residues. Trimming at V came to 5 bases and at J to 7 bases, leaving 8 bases not matched to a gene. Germline V gives CDR1 SGHRS, CDR2 YFSETQ.

About this clonotype itself: Since a much larger clone is just one base distant, this may be a read error. The V gene is TRBV19, the J gene TRBJ2-3; perhaps D is TRBD1 or TRBD2 (5 bases each). The length of the CDR3 is 14 residues. Germline lookup yields CDR1 LNHDA and CDR2 SQIVND (reference sequence). The CDR3 sequence: CANWPGPSTDTQCF. The CDR3 region has the DNA TGTGCCAACTGGCCGGGACCCAGCACAGATACGCAGTGTTTT.

This clonotype showed up just a few times. V usage is TRBV11-2 and J usage is TRBJ2-3, with D tentatively TRBD1 or TRBD2 (6 bases each). V lost 3 bases and J 0 bases, leaving 16 bases between the germline ends. The CDR3 covers 17 residues. CDR1 is SGHAT, CDR2 FQNNGV, per germline. The CDR3 is CASSLGAWAGSTDTQYF. CDR3 nucleotide sequence: TGTGCCAGCAGCTTGGGGGCTTGGGCGGGAAGCACAGATACGCAGTATTTT.